The present T cell receptor beta chain was sequenced within a study of OX40 agonist ivuxolimab in advanced cancers. About the research overall: Patients were treated with ivuxolimab, an agonistic anti-OX40 (CD134) antibody. Of mixed ages from about 20 to 90 and averaging approximately 60 years, the group was 65% to 85% male. There were three patients with partial responses, one having hepatocellular carcinoma and two cutaneous melanoma.

Clones were read by immunoSEQ multiplex PCR, and TCRdb kept only the in-frame ones, dropping some. The table lists tens of thousands of clones, 70% to 80% of them singletons. The CDR3 is 12 amino acids. The germline gives CDR1 MNHEY, CDR2 SMNVEV (reference sequence). V dropped 6 bases and J dropped 6 bases, with 9 bases sitting between them. Blood draws occurred at baseline, cycle 4 day 1, and cycle 7 day 1. This specimen was CD4+ or CD8+ T cells sorted from blood, taken in a trial of the OX40 agonist ivuxolimab. The rearrangement joins TRBV27 to TRBJ1-5, with no clear D. This clonotype was obtained from an adult with an advanced solid tumor such as melanoma, head and neck, liver or kidney cancer. This chain's CDR3 is CASSPSGQPQHF. The DNA for the CDR3 is TGTGCCAGCAGCCCGTCGGGTCAGCCCCAGCATTTT.